Below are 30 T cell receptor beta chains sequenced from a single sample in a study of T cells in Graves' hyperthyroidism and ophthalmopathy. From RNA transcripts, TCR beta CDR3 regions were amplified. HTBI primers were the set used in a first-round RT-PCR of the TCR CDR3. TCRdb called the multiplex PCR reads again in MiXCR, with one record for every CDR3 protein. The profile shows roughly 500,000 distinct CDR3 sequences, approximately 49% of them singletons. The sample comprised peripheral blood or thyroid tissue (not recorded which). These receptors all come from an adult woman with Graves' disease, either hyperthyroidism or ophthalmopathy (not recorded which).

The chain employs TRBV10-3 and TRBJ1-1; no clear D gene. The CDR3 consists of 16 residues. Per germline, CDR1 ENHRY and CDR2 SYGVKD. V lost 3 bases and J 1 base, leaving 15 bases between the germline ends. CDR3 loop: CAISDGSRHSNTEAFF. The CDR3 DNA sequence: TGTGCCATCAGTGACGGGTCAAGGCACTCGAACACTGAAGCTTTCTTT.

The genes are TRBV11-2 and TRBJ2-3, with D perhaps TRBD2 (6 bases). Germline V gene sequence: CDR1 SGHAT, CDR2 FQNNGV. Trimming removed 1 base at V and 4 bases at J, with 6 bases between. The CDR3 runs 13 residues. CDR3 DNA: TGTGCCAGCAGCTTAGCGGGAGCAGATACGCAGTATTTT. Its protein is CASSLAGADTQYF.

A word on this clonotype: Sequence at one end of the junction differs from germline and may be a read error. The rearrangement links TRBV7-6 to TRBJ2-5; D unresolved. The CDR3 is 15 amino acids. Germline assignment: CDR1 SGHVS and CDR2 FNYEAQ. CDR3 residues: CASSSPRVGGEAQYF. The DNA for the CDR3 is TGTGCCAGCAGCTCCCCCCGGGTTGGCGGAGAGGCCCAGTACTTC.

This clonotype was counted ten times or more. This rearrangement joins TRBV29-1 to TRBJ2-2, with D possibly matching TRBD2 (6 bases). From germline, CDR1 is SQVTM and CDR2 ANQGSEA. V lost 2 bases, J lost 4 bases, and 14 bases lay in between. CDR3 length: 15 residues. The CDR3 region is CSVEPPGAVTGELFF. CDR3 coding DNA: TGCAGCGTTGAACCCCCGGGAGCGGTCACCGGGGAGCTGTTTTTT.

This clonotype was seen ten or more times. V usage is TRBV2 and J usage is TRBJ2-5, with 11 bases fitting TRBD2. The CDR3 loop spans 17 amino acids. The V gene's germline CDR1 is SNHLY and CDR2 FYNNEI. Trimming removed 2 bases from V and 0 bases from J; junction bases left unmatched: 5. DNA for the CDR3: TGTGCCAGCAGTGAACTAGCGGGAGGAACCTACCAAGAGACCCAGTACTTC. Its translation is CASSELAGGTYQETQYF.

The chain combines TRBV2 with TRBJ1-4; the match to TRBD1 covers 11 bases. CDR1 and CDR2 (germline): SNHLY, FYNNEI. There are 15 residues in the CDR3. Unmatched junction bases numbered 9, after V lost 8 bases and J lost 7 bases. The DNA for the CDR3 is TGTGCCAGCTGGACAGGGGGCGGGTTGGGTGAAAAACTGTTTTTT. This gives the protein CASWTGGGLGEKLFF.

This clonotype was seen at least ten times. The chain couples TRBV15 to TRBJ1-3; unclear D gene. From germline, CDR1 is LNHNV and CDR2 YYDKDF (reference sequence). This CDR3 has 16 amino acids. The germline V and J ends were trimmed by 5 bases and 0 bases, with 14 bases remaining between them. CDR3 bases: TGTGCCACCAGCCCCCGGCCCGGGTACTCTGGAAACACCATATATTTT. Its protein is CATSPRPGYSGNTIYF. The variable domain in full, completed from reference TRBV15 and TRBJ1-3, reads DAMVIQNPRYQVTQFGKPVTLSCSQTLNHNVMYWYQQKSSQAPKLLFHYYDKDFNNEADTPDNFQSRRPNTSFCFLDIRSPGLGDTAMYLCATSPRPGYSGNTIYFGEGSWLTVV.

V usage is TRBV10-2 and J usage is TRBJ1-2, with unresolved D. From germline, CDR1 is WSHSY and CDR2 SAAADI. The V end lost 0 bases, the J end lost 7 bases, and 12 bases lay between the germline ends. This CDR3 has 14 amino acids. The CDR3 is CASSESMGSVGYTF. DNA for the CDR3: TGCGCCAGCAGTGAGTCGATGGGAAGCGTTGGCTACACCTTC.

In this sample, this clonotype turned up many times. The chain recombines TRBV11-2 with TRBJ1-4; D gene unclear. Germline values: CDR1 SGHAT, CDR2 FQNNGV. The CDR3 is 12 amino acids. V dropped 3 bases and J dropped 8 bases, with 7 bases sitting between them. The CDR3 sequence is CASSFAGEKLFF. CDR3 nucleotides: TGTGCCAGCAGCTTCGCTGGCGAAAAACTGTTTTTT.

Only one count was recorded for this clonotype. The rearrangement joins TRBV19 to TRBJ1-2, with D perhaps TRBD1 (6 bases). V lost 6 bases and J lost 2, with 13 bases in between. The CDR3 is 14 residues long. The germline CDR1 and CDR2 sequences are LNHDA and SQIVND (reference sequence). The chain's CDR3 is CASSRDTNNYGYTF. CDR3 nucleotide sequence: TGTGCCAGTAGCCGGGACACCAACAACTATGGCTACACCTTC.

This chain joins TRBV20-1 and TRBJ1-2; a weak D match, TRBD1 (6 bases). The CDR3 contains 13 residues. V was shortened by 6 bases and J by 7 bases, with 18 bases between the two germline ends. CDR1 DFQATT and CDR2 SNEGSKA come from the germline V gene (reference sequence). The CDR3 loop reads CSAHGGRVVGYTF. The CDR3 DNA reads TGCAGTGCACACGGGGGCAGGGTGGTTGGCTACACCTTC.

On this clonotype itself: A read error may be the cause here, since a much bigger clone is one base away. J is TRBJ1-2 and V is TRBV2; TRBD1 is a possible D gene (5 bases). Germline CDR1 is SNHLY and CDR2 is FYNNEI. V was cut by 5 bases and J by 6 bases, with 22 bases left in between. The CDR3 spans 16 residues. The CDR3 nucleotides are TGTGCCAGCAGTCACTCGAACATTCCTCTGGGGGATGGCTACACCTTC. It codes for CASSHSNIPLGDGYTF. The variable domain in full, with the rest retrieved from reference TRBV2 and TRBJ1-2, is EPEVTQTPSHQVTQMGQEVILRCVPISNHLYFYWYRQILGQKVEFLVSFYNNEISEKSEIFDDQFSVERPDGSNFTLKIRSTKLEDSAMYFCASSHSNIPLGDGYTFGSGTRLTVV.

There are many counts of this clonotype. The V gene is TRBV7-8, the J gene TRBJ1-1; D gene ambiguous. Deletions cut 6 bases from V and 0 bases from J, with 8 bases between. CDR1 SGHVS and CDR2 FQNEAQ come from the germline V gene. The CDR3 contains 13 residues. The CDR3 DNA sequence: TGTGCCAGCAGACAAGGGATGAACACTGAAGCTTTCTTT. Its translation: CASRQGMNTEAFF.

This clonotype showed up just a few times. V gene TRBV10-3 combines with J gene TRBJ2-5, with D tentatively TRBD1 (5 bases). With 3 bases removed from V and 9 bases from J, the gap between germline ends came to 14 bases. CDR3 size: 13 residues. CDR1 is ENHRY and CDR2 is SYGVKD in the germline V gene. The CDR3 spells CAISDGPRQPQYF. Here the CDR3 DNA reads TGTGCCATCAGTGATGGTCCGCGACAGCCCCAGTACTTC.

V and J are TRBV10-3 and TRBJ2-6; D is possibly TRBD1 or TRBD2 (5 bases each). Trimming took off 10 bases at V and 2 bases at J, with 9 bases between the two ends. Per germline, CDR1 ENHRY and CDR2 SYGVKD. The CDR3 is 13 residues long. The CDR3 coding sequence is TGTGCCACAGGGACGCCTGGGGCCAACGTCCTGACTTTC. Its translation is CATGTPGANVLTF.

This clonotype was picked up many times. This chain links TRBV5-1 with TRBJ2-7; D is ambiguous. Germline values: CDR1 SGHRS, CDR2 YFSETQ. The CDR3 covers 9 residues. V was clipped by 7 bases and J by 9 bases, with 8 bases between them. The CDR3 DNA reads TGCGCCAGCTCCTGGGGGCAGTACTTC. Translated, it gives CASSWGQYF.

There are a few counts of this clonotype. The chain employs TRBV18 and TRBJ2-2; 7 bases align to TRBD1. CDR3 size: 14 residues. V lost 2 bases to trimming and J lost 7 bases; unmatched junction nucleotides: 4. Germline V lookup: CDR1 KGHSH, CDR2 LQKENI. Written as DNA, the CDR3 is TGTGCCAGCTCACCAATCCAGGGGGTCGGGGAGCTGTTTTTT. Translation gives CASSPIQGVGELFF.

The chain recombines TRBV27 with TRBJ2-7; TRBD2 aligns across 7 bases. CDR3 length: 14 residues. The V segment lost 7 bases and the J segment 2 bases; nucleotides outside the gene matches: 8. CDR1 and CDR2 (germline): MNHEY, SMNVEV (reference sequence). DNA of the CDR3: TGTGCCAGCATCAAGCGGGAACCCACCTACGAGCAGTACTTC. It specifies CASIKREPTYEQYF.

In this sample, this clonotype turned up a few times. This rearrangement joins TRBV29-1 to TRBJ1-1; no definite D call. The CDR3 sequence is 11 residues long. Looked up from germline, CDR1 is SQVTM and CDR2 is ANQGSEA. V shed 7 bases and J shed 8 bases, with 14 bases lying between them. CDR3 amino acids: CSAEVAGEAFF. CDR3 sequence (DNA): TGCAGCGCCGAGGTCGCTGGGGAAGCTTTCTTT.

The genes are TRBV29-1 and TRBJ1-3; the match to TRBD1 covers 10 bases. J gave up 5 bases and V 7 bases, and 2 bases lay outside the gene matches. Germline V lookup: CDR1 SQVTM, CDR2 ANQGSEA. The CDR3 is 12 residues long. CDR3 amino acids: CSAGQGRNTIYF. Here the CDR3 DNA reads TGCAGCGCGGGACAGGGGAGAAACACCATATATTTT.

To note about this clonotype: One end of the junction is discordant with germline, which a read error may explain. The chain uses TRBV7-2 and TRBJ2-5; TRBD1 aligns across 9 bases. This CDR3 contains 14 residues. From germline, CDR1 is SGHTA and CDR2 FQGNSA. CDR3 sequence (DNA): TGTGTCAGCAGCCGGGTGACAGGGGGAGAGACCCAGTACTTC. Its translation: CVSSRVTGGETQYF. The variable domain in full, completed from reference TRBV7-2 and TRBJ2-5, reads GAGVSQSPSNKVTEKGKDVELRCDPISGHTALYWYRQSLGQGLEFLIYFQGNSAPDKSGLPSDRFSAERTGGSVSTLTIQRTQQEDSAVYLCVSSRVTGGETQYFGPGTRLLVL.

The gene calls are TRBV5-1 and TRBJ2-6, with D possibly matching TRBD1 (5 bases). CDR1 is SGHRS, CDR2 YFSETQ, per germline. V lost 1 base and J 2 bases, leaving 10 bases between the germline ends. This CDR3 is 16 amino acids long. This CDR3 is CASSLNRQPGANVLTF. The CDR3 DNA reads TGCGCCAGCAGCTTGAACCGACAGCCTGGGGCCAACGTCCTGACTTTC. The variable domain in full, completed from reference TRBV5-1 and TRBJ2-6, reads KAGVTQTPRYLIKTRGQQVTLSCSPISGHRSVSWYQQTPGQGLQFLFEYFSETQRNKGNFPGRFSGRQFSNSRSEMNVSTLELGDSALYLCASSLNRQPGANVLTFGAGSRLTVL.

Here the CDR3 DNA reads TGTGCCAGCAGCCGAACCCTTAATTCACCCCTCCACTTT. Translation gives CASSRTLNSPLHF. V and J are TRBV27 and TRBJ1-6; D not resolved. Germline lookup yields CDR1 MNHEY and CDR2 SMNVEV (reference sequence). The V end was cut by 6 bases, the J end by 6 bases, with 9 bases between. The CDR3 loop spans 13 amino acids.

This clonotype was recorded at least ten times. The chain carries TRBV6-6 and TRBJ1-2; no firm D call. The CDR3 is 13 amino acids. Looked up from germline, CDR1 is MNHNY and CDR2 is SVGAGI (reference sequence). V shed 6 bases and J shed 8 bases, with 16 bases lying between them. CDR3 DNA: TGTGCCAGCAGCTTAGGCCCAACCGGAGGCTACACCTTC. This gives the protein CASSLGPTGGYTF.

There are a few counts of this clonotype. This clone may be a read error of a much larger clone one base away. The V call is TRBV10-3, the J call TRBJ1-1, with 7 bases aligning to TRBD1. The V segment lost 6 bases and the J segment 0 bases; nucleotides outside the gene matches: 1. The CDR3 is made up of 13 amino acids. The germline V gene has CDR1 ENHRY and CDR2 SYGVKD. The DNA of the CDR3 is TGTGCCATCAGGACAGGGATGAACACTGAAGCTTTCTTT. The encoded protein is CAIRTGMNTEAFF.

This clonotype was counted at least ten times. The chain is built from TRBV12-3 or TRBV12-4 and TRBJ1-5; perhaps TRBD1 as D (5 bases). CDR3 length equals 12 residues. Trimming took 6 bases from V and 5 from J, leaving 8 bases between them. The CDR3 loop reads CASRGGDQPQHF. In DNA, the CDR3 is TGTGCCAGCAGGGGGGGGGATCAGCCCCAGCATTTT.

This clonotype was observed a handful of times. The chain is built from TRBV20-1 and TRBJ2-7; D gene unclear. The CDR3 totals 15 residues. Trimming took off 3 bases at V and 0 bases at J, with 15 bases between the two ends. Germline assignment: CDR1 DFQATT and CDR2 SNEGSKA (reference sequence). DNA of the CDR3: TGCAGTGCTAGCTTTTTTAGCAGGAACTCCTACGAGCAGTACTTC. It is translated as CSASFFSRNSYEQYF.

This clonotype was counted at least ten times. This rearrangement joins TRBV25-1 to TRBJ2-3; possibly TRBD2 for D (6 bases). The germline V and J ends were trimmed by 3 bases and 6 bases, with 10 bases remaining between them. Germline V CDR1 and CDR2: MGHDK, SYGVNS. The CDR3 loop spans 13 amino acids. CDR3 in amino acids: CASSDRERDTQYF. CDR3 DNA sequence: TGTGCCAGCAGTGACCGGGAGAGGGATACGCAGTATTTT.

This clonotype was observed a few times. This chain connects TRBV2 to TRBJ2-3; no clear D gene. The V and J ends lost 4 bases and 1 base respectively, with 6 bases between them. CDR1 and CDR2 from the germline V gene are SNHLY and FYNNEI. The CDR3 runs to 13 residues. CDR3 sequence (DNA): TGTGCCAGCAGTGCTGGGGGCACAGATACGCAGTATTTT. Translating it yields CASSAGGTDTQYF.

This clonotype appeared many times. J is TRBJ1-5 and V is TRBV15, with a weak D call TRBD1 (6 bases). Germline V gene data show CDR1 as LNHNV and CDR2 as YYDKDF (reference sequence). There are 15 residues in the CDR3. V was shortened by 1 base and J by 7 bases, with 14 bases between the two germline ends. CDR3 region: CATSRVGRGDQPQHF. In DNA, the CDR3 is TGTGCCACCAGCAGAGTGGGGAGGGGGGACCAGCCCCAGCATTTT.